This T cell receptor (beta chain) was sequenced for a study of cytomegalovirus exposure and HLA in healthy donors. Overall study results and limits: Whilst most TCR sequences proved rare, a subset of public TCRs occurred across many donors. Follow-up analysis later connected one missense variant in DCLRE1C with trimming of TCR beta V- and J-genes. Researchers had no immune exposure information except CMV serostatus available. A later analysis linked about 17,000 TCR beta sequences to HLA alleles at 0.05 false discovery rate.

V was trimmed by 2 bases and J by 5 bases, leaving 10 bases between them. The CDR3 runs 14 residues. Looked up from germline, CDR1 is MNHEY and CDR2 is SVGAGI. Note on this clone: What it binds is not known.

This PCR relied on a set of 60 Vbeta primers and 13 Jbeta primers. Clones were sequenced by immunoSEQ multiplex PCR, and TCRdb holds only the in-frame ones, with some missing. This table has around 100,000 clones, roughly 66% appearing once. Sequencing was performed on PBMCs. The chain couples TRBV6-5 to TRBJ2-1, with unresolved D. The receptor was isolated from a woman in her 50s in good health and CMV-seronegative. The CDR3 bases are TGTGCCAGCAGTTACAGTGCAGGAAACAATGAGCAGTTCTTC. Translating gives CASSYSAGNNEQFF.